Detailed here is one T cell receptor (beta chain). Its antigen is unknown. This sample was taken from a study of T cells in Graves' hyperthyroidism and ophthalmopathy. Study findings and constraints: Most thyroid-expanded clonotypes above 0.001 were also found in blood.

With V trimmed by 5 bases and J by 0 bases, 3 bases remained unmatched. The CDR3 has 16 residues. The germline CDR1 and CDR2 sequences are SGHTA and FQGNSA. Using RNA transcripts as the source, TCR beta CDR3 regions were amplified. An initial round of RT-PCR targeting the TCR CDR3 relied on the HTBI primer set. TCRdb used MiXCR to reprocess the multiplex PCR reads, holding one entry per CDR3 protein. The profile shows 700,000 or so distinct CDR3 sequences, about a sixth of them singletons. Extraction of PBMCs used 8.5 to 10 ml of fresh peripheral blood. Sequencing was performed on blood. V is TRBV7-2 and J is TRBJ1-4; 10 bases are shared with TRBD1. The TCR sequence derives from a man in his late teens or twenties with Graves' hyperthyroidism. Here the CDR3 reads CASSRQGATTNEKLFF. DNA of the CDR3: TGTGCCAGCAGCCGACAGGGGGCGACAACTAATGAAAAACTGTTTTTT.